The source of this T cell receptor beta chain is a study of CD8 T cells in Susac syndrome. The study sequenced TCR beta in blood CD8+ and CD4+ T cells. Patients with stable or active relapsing-remitting disease, all of them treatment-naive, made up the multiple sclerosis controls. A remark on this clonotype: The antigen is unknown.

When the RNA was reverse transcribed, random hexamers were used with an input of roughly 0.45 to 1 ug. An immunoSEQ multiplex PCR amplified TCR beta CDR3 over 54 Vbeta and 13 Jbeta. Each CDR3 protein gets one entry after TCRdb re-called the immunoSEQ multiplex PCR reads with MiXCR. The data show some 300,000 distinct CDR3 sequences, approximately 90% seen once. CDR1 is SGHRS and CDR2 is YFSETQ in the germline V gene. The length of the CDR3 is 13 residues. Trimming stripped 4 bases from V and 2 bases from J, with 10 bases between. Points from the study as a whole: By the study's own acknowledgment, its TCR sequencing and HLA analysis included relatively few individuals.

The clonotype originates from a human donor with multiple sclerosis. The genes are TRBV5-1 and TRBJ2-7; possibly TRBD1 for D (6 bases). Sequenced material: CD8+ T cells from PBMCs. The CDR3 sequence is CASSVSGAYEQYF. In nucleotides, the CDR3 is TGCGCCAGCAGCGTTTCAGGGGCCTACGAGCAGTACTTC.